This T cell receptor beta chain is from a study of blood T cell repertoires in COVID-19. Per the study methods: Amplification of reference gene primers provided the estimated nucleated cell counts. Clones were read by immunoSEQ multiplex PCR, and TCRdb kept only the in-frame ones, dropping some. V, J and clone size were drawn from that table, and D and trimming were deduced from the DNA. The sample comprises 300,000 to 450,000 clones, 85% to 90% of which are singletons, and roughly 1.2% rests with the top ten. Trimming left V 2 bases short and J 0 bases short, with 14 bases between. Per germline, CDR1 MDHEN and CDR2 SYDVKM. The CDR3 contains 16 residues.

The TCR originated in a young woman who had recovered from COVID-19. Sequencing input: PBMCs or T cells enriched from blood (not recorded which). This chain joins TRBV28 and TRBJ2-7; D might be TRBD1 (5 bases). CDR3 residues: CASSLTPKGLSYEQYF. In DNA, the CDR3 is TGTGCCAGCAGTTTAACGCCCAAGGGGCTCTCCTACGAGCAGTACTTC.